This is a list of T cell receptor beta chains from one sample in a study of cytomegalovirus exposure and HLA in healthy donors. Clones were sequenced by immunoSEQ multiplex PCR, and TCRdb holds only the in-frame ones, with some missing. This repertoire shows about 140,000 clones, around 77% found once; its top ten account for more than 0.95%. Source material: PBMCs. Receptor source: a man aged 18 to 30 in good health and CMV-seronegative. Both conserved end residues are part of each CDR3. A D gene is named only where the DNA matches it firmly. Only some rows state a clone size, as once, few, many or a class for expanded clones.

CDR3nt: TGTGCTAGTGGTCCCCCGACAGGGGTGAGGGAGACCCAGTACTTC; CDR3aa: CASGPPTGVRETQYF; abundance: .; v_gene: TRBV12-5; d_gene: TRBD1; j_gene: TRBJ2-5
CDR3nt: TGCGCCAGCAGCGAGCCTAAAGAGACCCAGTACTTC; CDR3aa: CASSEPKETQYF; abundance: .; v_gene: TRBV5-1; d_gene: .; j_gene: TRBJ2-5
CDR3nt: TGTGCCAGCAGCCAGGCTTACGATTCACCCCTCCACTTT; CDR3aa: CASSQAYDSPLHF; abundance: once; v_gene: TRBV14; d_gene: .; j_gene: TRBJ1-6
CDR3nt: TGTGCCAGCAGCCTACCCACAGGGACACACTACGAGCAGTACTTC; CDR3aa: CASSLPTGTHYEQYF; abundance: .; v_gene: TRBV7-2; d_gene: .; j_gene: TRBJ2-7
CDR3nt: TGTGCCAGCAGCTACCCGGGGACTAATGAAAAACTGTTTTTT; CDR3aa: CASSYPGTNEKLFF; abundance: .; v_gene: TRBV5-5; d_gene: .; j_gene: TRBJ1-4
CDR3nt: TGTGCCAGCAGTCCACAGGGGTCCTCCTACGAGCAGTACTTC; CDR3aa: CASSPQGSSYEQYF; abundance: .; v_gene: TRBV27; d_gene: TRBD1; j_gene: TRBJ2-7
CDR3nt: TGCGCCAGCAGCTTGGAGGCCCCCGAGGGGAGGTATGGCTACACCTTC; CDR3aa: CASSLEAPEGRYGYTF; abundance: .; v_gene: TRBV5-1; d_gene: .; j_gene: TRBJ1-2
CDR3nt: TGTGCCTGGACAGCGTCCCATGCTGAAGCTTTCTTT; CDR3aa: CAWTASHAEAFF; abundance: .; v_gene: TRBV30; d_gene: .; j_gene: TRBJ1-1
CDR3nt: TGTGCCAGCAGTACCCGAGGGAGGGCGGGCACTGAAGCTTTCTTT; CDR3aa: CASSTRGRAGTEAFF; abundance: once; v_gene: TRBV27; d_gene: .; j_gene: TRBJ1-1
CDR3nt: TGCAGCGTTGAGTACAGGGTCGGGCAGCCCCAGCATTTT; CDR3aa: CSVEYRVGQPQHF; abundance: .; v_gene: TRBV29-1; d_gene: .; j_gene: TRBJ1-5
CDR3nt: TGTGCCAGCAGCATCAACGGTCCGGAGACCCAGTACTTC; CDR3aa: CASSINGPETQYF; abundance: .; v_gene: TRBV5-6; d_gene: .; j_gene: TRBJ2-5
CDR3nt: TGTGCCAGCACCACGACAGCGAACACTGAAGCTTTCTTT; CDR3aa: CASTTTANTEAFF; abundance: .; v_gene: TRBV7-2; d_gene: .; j_gene: TRBJ1-1
CDR3nt: TGTGCCACCAGCAACCGCAGGGGCTCCTACAATGAGCAGTTCTTC; CDR3aa: CATSNRRGSYNEQFF; abundance: .; v_gene: TRBV15; d_gene: .; j_gene: TRBJ2-1
CDR3nt: TGTGCCAGTAGTATAGCCCGGCAGGGGAACACTGAAGCCTTCTTT; CDR3aa: CASSIARQGNTEAFF; abundance: once; v_gene: TRBV19; d_gene: .; j_gene: TRBJ1-1
CDR3nt: TGTGCCAGCAGCTTTTCAACTAACTATGGCTACACCTTC; CDR3aa: CASSFSTNYGYTF; abundance: .; v_gene: TRBV7-9; d_gene: .; j_gene: TRBJ1-2
CDR3nt: TGTGCCAGCAGTTTGGGAGCAGGGGTTGAAGCTTTCTTT; CDR3aa: CASSLGAGVEAFF; abundance: .; v_gene: TRBV5-4; d_gene: .; j_gene: TRBJ1-1